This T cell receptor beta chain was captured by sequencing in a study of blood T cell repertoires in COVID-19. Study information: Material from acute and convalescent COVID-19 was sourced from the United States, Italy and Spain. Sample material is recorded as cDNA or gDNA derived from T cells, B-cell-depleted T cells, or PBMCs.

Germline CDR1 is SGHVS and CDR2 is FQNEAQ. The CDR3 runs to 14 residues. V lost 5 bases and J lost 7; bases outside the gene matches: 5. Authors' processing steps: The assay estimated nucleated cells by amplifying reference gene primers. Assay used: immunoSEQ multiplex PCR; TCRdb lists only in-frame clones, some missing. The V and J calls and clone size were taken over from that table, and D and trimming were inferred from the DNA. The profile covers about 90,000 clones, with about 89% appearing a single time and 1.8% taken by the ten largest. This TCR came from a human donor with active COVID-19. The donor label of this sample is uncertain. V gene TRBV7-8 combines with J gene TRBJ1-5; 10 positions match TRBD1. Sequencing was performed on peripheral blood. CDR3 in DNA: TGTGCCAGCAGCGCGGGGACAGGGGAACAGCCCCAGCATTTT. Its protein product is CASSAGTGEQPQHF.